The 14 T cell receptor beta chains presented below share a single source sample, sequenced in a study of human T cells and chemical hapten exposure. Via MiXCR, TCRdb re-called the RACE reads, giving one row per CDR3 protein. The table has under 450,000 distinct CDR3 sequences, under 6.5% seen once. Time point specified: patch test 2, 6 weeks after DPC sensitization. Documented treatment: therapeutic diphenylcyclopropenone sensitization with weekly scalp DPC. The source was whole blood, collected in connection with sensitization to the hapten diphenylcyclopropenone (DPC). The source is a woman aged 18-29 years with alopecia areata. Some clones in this sample may be carry-over from other donors' samples.

This clonotype appeared many times. The V call is TRBV6-5, the J call TRBJ1-4; tentative D call: TRBD1 (5 bases). Germline assignment: CDR1 MNHEY and CDR2 SVGAGI. This CDR3 is built from 14 residues. With 2 bases removed from V and 7 bases from J, the gap between germline ends came to 11 bases. The CDR3 sequence: CASSYGGGGEKLFF. The CDR3 DNA sequence: TGTGCCAGCAGTTACGGTGGGGGAGGTGAAAAACTGTTTTTT.

Many counts were recorded for this clonotype. The V gene is TRBV29-1, the J gene TRBJ2-3; possibly TRBD2 for D (6 bases). CDR1 is SQVTM and CDR2 is ANQGSEA in the germline V gene. CDR3 length equals 15 residues. V was pared by 0 bases and J by 0 bases, with 10 bases between. CDR3 DNA sequence: TGCAGCGTTGAAGAGGCGCTAGCGAGCACAGATACGCAGTATTTT. Translating it yields CSVEEALASTDTQYF.

This clonotype was seen once. V is TRBV6-6 and J is TRBJ2-7, with TRBD1 matching over 9 bases. Germline-derived CDR1 and CDR2 are MNHNY and SVGAGI (reference sequence). V lost 8 bases to trimming and J lost 5 bases; unmatched junction nucleotides: 10. The CDR3 is 14 amino acids. In DNA, the CDR3 is TGTGCCAGCGGCCCCCGGGACAGGGTCAACGAGCAGTACTTC. Amino acid sequence: CASGPRDRVNEQYF.

This clonotype occurred many times. The chain carries TRBV9 and TRBJ1-5, with a weak D call TRBD1 (5 bases). Germline values: CDR1 SGDLS, CDR2 YYNGEE. This CDR3 comprises 14 residues. The V and J ends lost 2 bases and 0 bases respectively, with 6 bases between them. The CDR3 spells CASSVTDSNQPQHF. The CDR3, as DNA: TGTGCCAGCAGCGTGACAGATAGCAATCAGCCCCAGCATTTT.

This clonotype has more than one count but fewer than ten. The chain employs TRBV20-1 and TRBJ2-7, with TRBD2 as a possible D gene (6 bases). The CDR3 loop spans 15 amino acids. Germline CDR1 is DFQATT and CDR2 is SNEGSKA (reference sequence). Trimming pared 0 bases from V and 0 bases from J, leaving 12 bases between. The CDR3 region is CSARDLASASYEQYF. The CDR3, as DNA: TGCAGTGCTAGAGATCTGGCTAGCGCCTCCTACGAGCAGTACTTC.

This clonotype was detected many times. The chain links TRBV5-1 to TRBJ1-5; 7 bases line up with TRBD1. The germline gives CDR1 SGHRS, CDR2 YFSETQ. Trimming removed 0 bases from V and 4 bases from J; junction bases left unmatched: 4. The CDR3 totals 15 residues. The CDR3 bases are TGCGCCAGCAGCTTGGGGGGACAGAAAAATCAGCCCCAGCATTTT. Translated: CASSLGGQKNQPQHF.

This clonotype has a count of ten or more. V is TRBV29-1 and J is TRBJ1-1; possible D gene TRBD1, 6 bases. Germline V gene sequence: CDR1 SQVTM, CDR2 ANQGSEA. V dropped 4 bases and J dropped 3 bases, with 12 bases sitting between them. The CDR3 spans 13 residues. In nucleotides, the CDR3 is TGCAGCGTTGGGGCGAGGGGGGACACTGAAGCTTTCTTT. Its protein is CSVGARGDTEAFF.

This clonotype has ten or more counts. The J gene is TRBJ1-4, the V gene TRBV5-5; D is uncertain. Trimming stripped 1 base from V and 8 bases from J, with 9 bases between. The CDR3 sequence is 13 residues long. Germline-derived CDR1 and CDR2 are SGHKS and YYEKEE (reference sequence). CDR3 DNA sequence: TGTGCCAGCAGCTTGTTGGGCGGCGAAAAACTGTTTTTT. This gives the protein CASSLLGGEKLFF. Full variable domain (missing parts from reference TRBV5-5 and TRBJ1-4): DAGVTQSPTHLIKTRGQQVTLRCSPISGHKSVSWYQQVLGQGPQFIFQYYEKEERGRGNFPDRFSARQFPNYSSELNVNALLLGDSALYLCASSLLGGEKLFFGSGTQLSVL.

This clonotype appeared a single time. The chain links TRBV14 to TRBJ1-4; D remains unclear. Trimming cost V 0 bases and J 3 bases, with 8 bases left between them. This CDR3 has 15 amino acids. The germline CDR1 and CDR2 sequences are SGHDN and FVKESK. CDR3 sequence: CASSQEGRPNEKLFF. The CDR3 coding sequence is TGTGCCAGCAGCCAAGAAGGCAGACCTAATGAAAAACTGTTTTTT.

This clonotype was seen at least ten times. The rearrangement uses TRBV7-6 and TRBJ2-2; D is ambiguous. Between the trimmed V and J ends, which lost 3 bases and 2 bases, there was a span of 7 bases. This CDR3 contains 14 residues. Germline V gene sequence: CDR1 SGHVS, CDR2 FNYEAQ. The CDR3 loop reads CASSLTPNTGELFF. For the CDR3, the DNA is TGTGCCAGCAGCTTGACCCCAAACACCGGGGAGCTGTTTTTT.

The rearrangement uses TRBV2 and TRBJ2-2; TRBD1 matches at 7 bases. The CDR3 consists of 16 residues. V trimming: 3 bases; J trimming: 1 base; junction bases outside the gene matches: 5. Germline values: CDR1 SNHLY, CDR2 FYNNEI. As DNA, the CDR3 is TGTGCCAGCAGTGATCCGGGACAGAGGAACACCGGGGAGCTGTTTTTT. Its protein product is CASSDPGQRNTGELFF.

V is TRBV4-2 and J is TRBJ2-7; 10 bases match TRBD2. The J segment lost 3 bases and the V segment lost 5 bases, leaving 7 bases of the junction unmatched. The germline V gene has CDR1 LGHNA and CDR2 YNFKEQ. The CDR3 covers 15 residues. The CDR3: CASSITSGANYEQYF. CDR3 in DNA: TGTGCCAGCAGCATTACTAGCGGGGCAAACTACGAGCAGTACTTC.

This clonotype has a handful of counts. The chain joins TRBV9 to TRBJ2-7; 7 bases are a match to TRBD1. The CDR3 runs to 13 residues. The germline gives CDR1 SGDLS, CDR2 YYNGEE. Trimming at V came to 3 bases and at J to 3 bases, leaving 3 bases not matched to a gene. CDR3 coding DNA: TGTGCCAGCAGCGCCGGGACAGACTACGAGCAGTACTTC. Translated: CASSAGTDYEQYF.

This clonotype was observed a few times. The rearrangement joins TRBV29-1 to TRBJ2-1; D may match TRBD1 or TRBD2 (5 bases each). V was clipped by 4 bases and J by 8 bases, with 9 bases between them. The CDR3 sequence is 11 residues long. Germline values: CDR1 SQVTM, CDR2 ANQGSEA. The CDR3 protein is CSVVGADEQFF. The DNA of the CDR3 is TGCAGCGTTGTCGGGGCGGATGAGCAGTTCTTC.